This T cell receptor (beta chain) was retrieved from a study of shared clonotypes between healthy human individuals. Naivety among CD8 cells was defined by CD45RO negativity and positive CCR7 selection, thereby excluding terminally differentiated effector memory CD45RA+ cells. The genomic DNA of each subset was split evenly across several immunoSEQ plates. Libraries were prepared by immunoSEQ multiplex PCR; TCRdb keeps only in-frame clonotypes and omits some of them. The sample yields about 820,000 clones, about 91% seen once. Germline-derived CDR1 and CDR2 are SEHNR and FQNEAQ (reference sequence). With 6 bases clipped from V and 4 bases from J, the junction kept 9 bases outside the gene matches. The CDR3 consists of 15 residues.

The sequenced sample was naive CD8+ T cells sorted from blood. This sequence was found in a man aged 25 to 45 in good health. The V call is TRBV7-9, the J call TRBJ2-7; TRBD2 matches at 10 bases. CDR3 residues: CASSIGGLAFYEQYF. In DNA, the CDR3 is TGTGCCAGCAGTATCGGGGGACTAGCGTTTTACGAGCAGTACTTC.